Listed below are T cell receptor beta chains from one sample, sequenced in a study of blood T cells in healthy people across ages. Each CDR3 protein gets one entry after TCRdb re-called the 5' RACE reads with MiXCR. The repertoire holds approximately 1.5 million distinct CDR3 sequences, with around 36% as singletons. The sequenced sample was blood. All receptors derive from a woman aged 25 to 39 in good health. CDR3s include the opening cysteine and the closing phenylalanine or tryptophan. The order of the fields is clone size, V gene, D gene, J gene, CDR3 length, CDR3 protein, CDR3 DNA. The D gene is left open where the match is weak. Size is omitted from some rows. Given values are once, few, many or a class for expanded clones.

abundance: once; v_gene: TRBV9; d_gene: -; j_gene: TRBJ2-2; len: 14; CDR3aa: CASSVVGGAEELFF; CDR3nt: TGTGCCAGCAGCGTAGTAGGAGGGGCAGAGGAGCTGTTTTTT
abundance: -; v_gene: TRBV20-1; d_gene: TRBD1; j_gene: TRBJ2-2; len: 16; CDR3aa: CSARDLGTGDTGELFF; CDR3nt: TGCAGTGCTAGAGATCTAGGGACAGGGGACACCGGGGAGCTGTTTTTT
abundance: many; v_gene: TRBV7-2; d_gene: -; j_gene: TRBJ2-7; len: 14; CDR3aa: CASSLSASSGEQYF; CDR3nt: TGTGCCAGCAGCTTATCGGCTAGCTCCGGCGAGCAGTACTTC
abundance: few; v_gene: TRBV6-2/TRBV6-3; d_gene: -; j_gene: TRBJ1-2; len: 15; CDR3aa: CASILAAGGAHGYTF; CDR3nt: TGTGCCAGCATCCTTGCTGCCGGGGGGGCGCATGGCTACACCTTC
abundance: few; v_gene: TRBV3-1; d_gene: -; j_gene: TRBJ2-7; len: 16; CDR3aa: CASSQQSSGLSYEQYF; CDR3nt: TGTGCCAGCAGCCAACAGAGTAGCGGACTCTCCTACGAGCAGTACTTC
abundance: few; v_gene: TRBV30; d_gene: -; j_gene: TRBJ2-5; len: 14; CDR3aa: CAWSVLWGAETQYF; CDR3nt: TGTGCCTGGAGTGTACTGTGGGGGGCAGAGACCCAGTACTTC
abundance: once; v_gene: TRBV5-1; d_gene: TRBD2; j_gene: TRBJ2-3; len: 18; CDR3aa: CASSLELAGGEGTDTQYF; CDR3nt: TGCGCCAGCAGCTTGGAGCTAGCGGGAGGAGAGGGGACAGATACGCAGTATTTT
abundance: -; v_gene: TRBV7-9; d_gene: -; j_gene: TRBJ2-2; len: 16; CDR3aa: CASSSWTQGLTGELFF; CDR3nt: TGTGCCAGCAGCTCTTGGACACAGGGTTTAACCGGGGAGCTGTTTTTT
abundance: -; v_gene: TRBV28; d_gene: -; j_gene: TRBJ2-7; len: 16; CDR3aa: CASSTSNRDSSYEQYF; CDR3nt: TGTGCCAGCAGTACCTCGAATCGTGACAGCTCCTACGAGCAGTACTTC
abundance: -; v_gene: TRBV25-1; d_gene: TRBD2; j_gene: TRBJ2-7; len: 16; CDR3aa: CASSPIGLAGVYEQYF; CDR3nt: TGTGCCAGCAGTCCAATCGGGCTAGCGGGAGTCTACGAGCAGTACTTC
abundance: few; v_gene: TRBV6-5; d_gene: -; j_gene: TRBJ2-1; len: 13; CDR3aa: CASSWDGDNEQFF; CDR3nt: TGTGCCAGCAGTTGGGACGGGGACAATGAGCAGTTCTTC
abundance: -; v_gene: TRBV7-8; d_gene: TRBD2; j_gene: TRBJ2-4; len: 20; CDR3aa: CASSLVMTSGRGGAKNIQYF; CDR3nt: TGTGCCAGCAGCCTAGTCATGACTAGCGGGAGAGGTGGAGCCAAAAACATTCAGTACTTC
abundance: many; v_gene: TRBV4-1; d_gene: TRBD1; j_gene: TRBJ1-6; len: 17; CDR3aa: CASSQDALGQGNSPLHF; CDR3nt: TGCGCCAGCAGCCAAGATGCACTCGGACAGGGGAATTCACCCCTCCACTTT
abundance: -; v_gene: TRBV3-1; d_gene: -; j_gene: TRBJ1-1; len: 16; CDR3aa: CASSSTGYQKGTEAFF; CDR3nt: TGTGCCAGCAGCTCAACAGGATACCAGAAGGGGACTGAAGCTTTCTTT
abundance: -; v_gene: TRBV20-1; d_gene: -; j_gene: TRBJ2-1; len: 15; CDR3aa: CSAGRNRGAGNEQFF; CDR3nt: TGCAGTGCTGGCCGTAATAGAGGGGCTGGGAATGAGCAGTTCTTC
abundance: many; v_gene: TRBV7-2; d_gene: -; j_gene: TRBJ2-1; len: 14; CDR3aa: CASSLKLALNEQFF; CDR3nt: TGTGCCAGCAGCTTAAAGCTAGCCCTCAATGAGCAGTTCTTC
abundance: -; v_gene: TRBV7-9; d_gene: -; j_gene: TRBJ1-2; len: 16; CDR3aa: CASSLIPSQDNYGYTF; CDR3nt: TGTGCCAGCAGCTTAATTCCTAGCCAGGATAACTATGGCTACACCTTC
abundance: -; v_gene: TRBV20-1; d_gene: TRBD2; j_gene: TRBJ2-3; len: 15; CDR3aa: CSASLAGGRSDTQYF; CDR3nt: TGCAGTGCGTCACTAGCGGGGGGCAGATCAGATACGCAGTATTTT
abundance: -; v_gene: TRBV20-1; d_gene: -; j_gene: TRBJ1-2; len: 13; CDR3aa: CSAPKSDSYGYTF; CDR3nt: TGCAGTGCCCCAAAGTCGGACAGCTATGGCTACACCTTC
abundance: few; v_gene: TRBV6-2/TRBV6-3; d_gene: -; j_gene: TRBJ2-7; len: 12; CDR3aa: CASSHDFYEQYF; CDR3nt: TGTGCCAGCAGTCACGACTTTTACGAGCAGTACTTC
abundance: -; v_gene: TRBV28; d_gene: -; j_gene: TRBJ1-1; len: 14; CDR3aa: CASSLTGLLTEAFF; CDR3nt: TGTGCCAGCAGTTTAACAGGTTTGCTCACTGAAGCTTTCTTT
abundance: -; v_gene: TRBV20-1; d_gene: -; j_gene: TRBJ2-7; len: 14; CDR3aa: CSASETRLSYEQYF; CDR3nt: TGCAGTGCATCCGAGACTCGACTCTCCTACGAGCAGTACTTC
abundance: -; v_gene: TRBV10-3; d_gene: -; j_gene: TRBJ2-2; len: 14; CDR3aa: CAISERLHTGELFF; CDR3nt: TGTGCCATCAGTGAGAGGCTTCACACCGGGGAGCTGTTTTTT
abundance: few; v_gene: TRBV12-3/TRBV12-4; d_gene: -; j_gene: TRBJ2-3; len: 16; CDR3aa: CASSLASPAIGDTQYF; CDR3nt: TGTGCCAGCAGTTTAGCAAGCCCAGCGATCGGGGATACGCAGTATTTT
abundance: -; v_gene: TRBV5-6; d_gene: -; j_gene: TRBJ1-1; len: 14; CDR3aa: CASSLSRTFTEAFF; CDR3nt: TGTGCCAGCAGCTTGAGTCGTACTTTCACTGAAGCTTTCTTT
abundance: -; v_gene: TRBV29-1; d_gene: -; j_gene: TRBJ1-1; len: 14; CDR3aa: CSVGNQIRNTEAFF; CDR3nt: TGCAGCGTTGGGAATCAGATAAGGAACACTGAAGCTTTCTTT
abundance: few; v_gene: TRBV4-2; d_gene: -; j_gene: TRBJ2-5; len: 17; CDR3aa: CASSENYRAQKWETQYF; CDR3nt: TGTGCCAGCAGCGAGAACTACCGGGCTCAAAAGTGGGAGACCCAGTACTTC
abundance: -; v_gene: TRBV7-7; d_gene: -; j_gene: TRBJ2-1; len: 13; CDR3aa: CASSASHYNEQFF; CDR3nt: TGTGCCAGCAGCGCAAGTCACTACAATGAGCAGTTCTTC
abundance: -; v_gene: TRBV6-5; d_gene: TRBD2; j_gene: TRBJ2-5; len: 16; CDR3aa: CANRVTAGGRGETQYF; CDR3nt: TGTGCCAACCGAGTTACAGCGGGGGGACGCGGAGAGACCCAGTACTTC
abundance: few; v_gene: TRBV6-2/TRBV6-3; d_gene: -; j_gene: TRBJ2-5; len: 14; CDR3aa: CASRRVSSRETQYF; CDR3nt: TGTGCCAGCAGGCGCGTGTCCTCGCGGGAGACCCAGTACTTC
abundance: -; v_gene: TRBV20-1; d_gene: -; j_gene: TRBJ1-6; len: 12; CDR3aa: CSARDRKATLHF; CDR3nt: TGCAGTGCTAGGGACCGTAAAGCCACCCTCCACTTT
abundance: once; v_gene: TRBV30; d_gene: -; j_gene: TRBJ1-2; len: 14; CDR3aa: CAWNTNRTDYGYTF; CDR3nt: TGTGCCTGGAACACTAACAGGACTGACTATGGCTACACCTTC
abundance: -; v_gene: TRBV5-1; d_gene: TRBD1; j_gene: TRBJ1-2; len: 15; CDR3aa: CASSPRDRTNYGYTF; CDR3nt: TGCGCCAGCAGCCCCCGGGACAGGACTAACTATGGCTACACCTTC
abundance: -; v_gene: TRBV10-1; d_gene: -; j_gene: TRBJ2-3; len: 15; CDR3aa: CASRPVTSAPDTQYF; CDR3nt: TGCGCCAGCAGGCCGGTCACGAGCGCCCCAGATACGCAGTATTTT
abundance: -; v_gene: TRBV7-8; d_gene: -; j_gene: TRBJ2-1; len: 18; CDR3aa: CASSPTFLGASGYNEQFF; CDR3nt: TGTGCCAGCAGCCCCACTTTTCTGGGGGCTAGCGGATACAATGAGCAGTTCTTC
abundance: few; v_gene: TRBV6-5; d_gene: TRBD1; j_gene: TRBJ1-1; len: 16; CDR3aa: CASSNPDRGPAGEAFF; CDR3nt: TGTGCCAGCAGTAATCCGGACAGGGGACCGGCGGGTGAAGCTTTCTTT
abundance: -; v_gene: TRBV19; d_gene: -; j_gene: TRBJ1-5; len: 16; CDR3aa: CASSRGQINSNQPQHF; CDR3nt: TGTGCCAGTAGTCGCGGACAGATTAATAGCAATCAGCCCCAGCATTTT
abundance: -; v_gene: TRBV7-6; d_gene: -; j_gene: TRBJ2-5; len: 15; CDR3aa: CASSLSQGKLETQYF; CDR3nt: TGTGCCAGCAGCTTAAGTCAGGGGAAATTGGAGACCCAGTACTTC
abundance: -; v_gene: TRBV7-2; d_gene: TRBD2; j_gene: TRBJ2-3; len: 15; CDR3aa: CASSLVAGDGDTQYF; CDR3nt: TGTGCCAGCAGCTTAGTGGCGGGGGATGGAGATACGCAGTATTTT
abundance: -; v_gene: TRBV20-1; d_gene: -; j_gene: TRBJ2-3; len: 12; CDR3aa: CSTTSRTDTQYF; CDR3nt: TGCAGTACGACATCGCGCACAGATACGCAGTATTTT
abundance: many; v_gene: TRBV18; d_gene: TRBD1; j_gene: TRBJ2-7; len: 15; CDR3aa: CASSPPGTGGYEQYF; CDR3nt: TGTGCCAGCTCACCACCGGGGACAGGGGGCTACGAGCAGTACTTC
abundance: -; v_gene: TRBV28; d_gene: -; j_gene: TRBJ2-5; len: 11; CDR3aa: CATIGRREEYF; CDR3nt: TGTGCCACGATAGGGCGGCGAGAGGAGTACTTC
abundance: -; v_gene: TRBV13; d_gene: TRBD2; j_gene: TRBJ2-1; len: 19; CDR3aa: CASSPTPFLAGVEYNEQFF; CDR3nt: TGTGCCAGCAGCCCCACCCCCTTCCTAGCGGGAGTCGAGTACAATGAGCAGTTCTTC
abundance: many; v_gene: TRBV6-6; d_gene: -; j_gene: TRBJ2-1; len: 15; CDR3aa: CASSTLAGQYNEQFF; CDR3nt: TGTGCCAGCAGCACCTTGGCAGGCCAATACAATGAGCAGTTCTTC
abundance: few; v_gene: TRBV20-1; d_gene: -; j_gene: TRBJ2-3; len: 13; CDR3aa: CSARPRDRDTQYF; CDR3nt: TGCAGTGCTAGGCCGAGGGATCGAGATACGCAGTATTTT
abundance: few; v_gene: TRBV5-1; d_gene: TRBD1; j_gene: TRBJ1-1; len: 14; CDR3aa: CAGSSGTGEVGAFF; CDR3nt: TGCGCCGGCAGCTCCGGGACAGGGGAAGTCGGAGCTTTCTTT
abundance: few; v_gene: TRBV7-8; d_gene: TRBD2; j_gene: TRBJ2-5; len: 16; CDR3aa: CASSSRQAGGPETQYF; CDR3nt: TGTGCCAGCAGCTCTAGACAAGCGGGAGGGCCAGAGACCCAGTACTTC
abundance: many; v_gene: TRBV10-3; d_gene: TRBD1; j_gene: TRBJ1-5; len: 12; CDR3aa: CARQTGNQPQHF; CDR3nt: TGTGCCAGACAGACAGGGAATCAGCCCCAGCATTTT
abundance: few; v_gene: TRBV25-1; d_gene: -; j_gene: TRBJ2-1; len: 15; CDR3aa: CASSQPGTSHNEQFF; CDR3nt: TGTGCCAGCAGCCAACCCGGGACTTCCCACAATGAGCAGTTCTTC
abundance: few; v_gene: TRBV15; d_gene: -; j_gene: TRBJ2-5; len: 13; CDR3aa: CATRSTVGETQYF; CDR3nt: TGTGCCACCAGGTCGACAGTGGGGGAGACCCAGTACTTC
abundance: few; v_gene: TRBV20-1; d_gene: TRBD2; j_gene: TRBJ2-5; len: 15; CDR3aa: CSAPGRLAGVSEQYF; CDR3nt: TGCAGTGCCCCAGGGAGGCTAGCGGGAGTCAGTGAGCAGTACTTC
abundance: -; v_gene: TRBV4-2; d_gene: TRBD2; j_gene: TRBJ2-7; len: 16; CDR3aa: CASSQDLASGAYEQYF; CDR3nt: TGTGCCAGCAGCCAAGATCTCGCTAGCGGGGCCTACGAGCAGTACTTC
abundance: once; v_gene: TRBV2; d_gene: -; j_gene: TRBJ2-2; len: 14; CDR3aa: CASRGQPQTGERFF; CDR3nt: TGTGCCAGCAGGGGGCAGCCCCAAACCGGGGAGCGGTTTTTT
abundance: few; v_gene: TRBV6-2/TRBV6-3; d_gene: TRBD2; j_gene: TRBJ2-2; len: 17; CDR3aa: CASSPYGGVANTGELFF; CDR3nt: TGTGCCAGCAGTCCCTACGGGGGGGTCGCGAACACCGGGGAGCTGTTTTTT
abundance: many; v_gene: TRBV20-1; d_gene: TRBD1; j_gene: TRBJ2-1; len: 14; CDR3aa: CSAQTGMGDNEQFF; CDR3nt: TGCAGTGCCCAGACAGGGATGGGCGACAATGAGCAGTTCTTC
abundance: -; v_gene: TRBV20-1; d_gene: -; j_gene: TRBJ1-2; len: 12; CDR3aa: CSALTANYGYTF; CDR3nt: TGCAGTGCTCTCACTGCGAACTATGGCTACACCTTC
abundance: -; v_gene: TRBV5-1; d_gene: -; j_gene: TRBJ2-1; len: 15; CDR3aa: CASATRFSSYNEQFF; CDR3nt: TGCGCCAGCGCGACCAGGTTTAGCTCCTACAATGAGCAGTTCTTC
abundance: few; v_gene: TRBV12-3/TRBV12-4; d_gene: TRBD2; j_gene: TRBJ2-5; len: 17; CDR3aa: CASSHGVAGGLQETQYF; CDR3nt: TGTGCCAGCAGTCACGGGGTAGCGGGGGGCCTCCAAGAGACCCAGTACTTC
abundance: -; v_gene: TRBV20-1; d_gene: -; j_gene: TRBJ1-1; len: 14; CDR3aa: CSASAPERNTEAFF; CDR3nt: TGCAGTGCTAGTGCCCCAGAGCGGAACACTGAAGCTTTCTTT